Listed below are T cell receptor beta chains from one sample, sequenced in a study of T cell repertoires in cytomegalovirus infection. TCRdb reanalysed the reads using MiXCR and keeps one entry per CDR3 protein. The sample shows about 600,000 distinct CDR3 sequences, more than 20% of them seen only once. The sample was CD8+ T cells from PBMCs. The receptors here all came from a human donor in good health (CMV status not recorded). Some clones in this sample may be carry-over from other donors' samples. Each CDR3 is given with its conserved first and last residue. The D gene is left open where the match is weak. Some rows have no size entry. The others give once, few or many, or a class for an expanded clone.

TRBV6-5	TRBJ1-1	few	-	CASGWANTEAFF	TGTGCCAGCGGGTGGGCTAACACTGAAGCTTTCTTT
TRBV6-1	TRBJ1-1	few	-	CASSELLGMNTEAFF	TGTGCCAGCAGTGAACTCTTAGGAATGAACACTGAAGCTTTCTTT
TRBV10-3	TRBJ1-2	-	TRBD1	CAIAGGFGYTF	TGTGCCATCGCAGGGGGTTTTGGCTACACCTTC
TRBV6-5	TRBJ2-5	-	-	CVSSYGHQETQYF	TGTGTCAGCAGTTACGGCCACCAAGAGACCCAGTACTTC
TRBV7-2	TRBJ1-4	many	TRBD1	CASSRPGQVLEKLFF	TGTGCCAGCAGCCGGCCGGGACAGGTTCTTGAAAAACTGTTTTTT
TRBV7-2	TRBJ1-2	many	-	CASYEGRVDYGYTF	TGTGCCAGCTATGAAGGCAGGGTGGACTATGGCTACACCTTC
TRBV20-1	TRBJ1-2	-	TRBD1	CSARDRGQYTNYGYTF	TGCAGTGCTAGAGATAGGGGACAGTATACTAACTATGGCTACACCTTC
TRBV6-5	TRBJ2-1	-	TRBD2	CASKAGGGSYNEQFF	TGTGCCAGCAAGGCGGGGGGGGGGAGTTACAATGAGCAGTTCTTC
TRBV5-1	TRBJ1-1	few	-	CASSLNRRDSNTEAFF	TGCGCCAGCAGCCTTAACCGACGGGATAGTAACACTGAAGCTTTCTTT
TRBV27	TRBJ2-3	once	-	CASSRSPGLHTDTQYF	TGTGCCAGCAGCCGATCCCCGGGACTGCACACAGATACGCAGTATTTT
TRBV20-1	TRBJ1-1	-	TRBD1	CSARDRELQNTEAFF	TGCAGTGCTAGGGACAGGGAATTACAGAACACTGAAGCTTTCTTT
TRBV6-1	TRBJ2-5	many	TRBD1	CASRPGTGGWQETQYF	TGTGCCAGCAGACCGGGGACAGGGGGCTGGCAAGAGACCCAGTACTTC
TRBV7-2	TRBJ1-2	many	-	CASSLVAGFEGYTF	TGTGCCAGCAGCTTAGTGGCAGGGTTCGAGGGCTACACCTTC
TRBV2	TRBJ2-1	-	TRBD2	CVSSGGGDYNEQFF	TGTGTCAGCAGCGGCGGGGGGGATTACAATGAGCAGTTCTTC
TRBV28	TRBJ2-1	-	-	CASSSSRDSNYNEQFF	TGTGCCAGCAGTTCCTCTCGGGACTCGAACTACAATGAGCAGTTCTTC
TRBV2	TRBJ2-2	few	-	CASSVHGGNTGELFF	TGTGCCAGCAGTGTCCACGGGGGAAACACCGGGGAGCTGTTTTTT
TRBV4-2	TRBJ2-1	-	-	CARSQDMEEYNEQFF	TGTGCCAGAAGCCAAGATATGGAGGAGTACAATGAGCAGTTCTTC
TRBV6-2/TRBV6-3	TRBJ2-5	many	TRBD2	CASSYPRGGEETQYF	TGTGCCAGCAGTTACCCCCGGGGAGGGGAAGAGACCCAGTACTTC
TRBV27	TRBJ2-5	few	TRBD2	CASSLFGGGETQYF	TGTGCCAGCAGTTTATTTGGCGGGGGGGAGACCCAGTACTTC
TRBV15	TRBJ2-3	many	-	CATSRDRTQYF	TGTGCCACCAGCAGAGACCGTACGCAGTATTTT
TRBV12-3/TRBV12-4	TRBJ2-7	-	TRBD1	CASSFLGQGSEQYF	TGTGCCAGCAGTTTCCTAGGACAGGGCTCCGAGCAGTACTTC
TRBV20-1	TRBJ1-3	-	-	CSARERAQVRNSGNTIYF	TGCAGTGCTAGAGAAAGGGCACAGGTCCGGAACTCTGGAAACACCATATATTTT
TRBV7-3	TRBJ2-6	-	-	CASSFGGSKIGANVLTF	TGTGCCAGCAGCTTTGGGGGTTCAAAGATTGGGGCCAACGTCCTGACTTTC
TRBV28	TRBJ2-1	-	TRBD2	CASSPAGGQPNEQFF	TGTGCCAGCAGCCCCGCGGGGGGCCAACCCAATGAGCAGTTCTTC
TRBV20-1	TRBJ1-2	-	-	CSAEDEVFYYGYTF	TGCAGTGCCGAGGATGAGGTATTCTACTATGGCTACACCTTC
TRBV5-4	TRBJ2-1	-	-	CASSLAGGLANEQFF	TGTGCCAGCAGCTTGGCTGGGGGGTTGGCCAATGAGCAGTTCTTC